This T cell receptor beta chain was documented in a study of blood T cells in healthy people across ages. Broader study findings: Roughly linear age-related decline in beta diversity appeared, significant by age about 40.

Isolation of PBMCs gave at least 7 million cells per sample. The authors ran a second PCR of roughly 6 to 12 cycles using a sample-barcoded 5' primer and a J-beta primer mix. Every cDNA molecule bore a tag from a template-switch adaptor containing 12 random nucleotides. TCRdb re-called the 5' RACE reads through MiXCR, storing one row per CDR3 protein. In the table there are around 900,000 distinct CDR3 sequences, more than 25% of which are singletons. The CDR3 is made up of 15 amino acids. Trimming cost V 4 bases and J 4 bases, with 15 bases left between them. Ten or more counts support this clonotype. Its specificity is not known. Being one base from a much bigger clone, this may be a read error.

V is TRBV12-3 or TRBV12-4 and J is TRBJ2-3, with D perhaps TRBD2 (7 bases). Sequencing was done on a sample of blood. This receptor was taken from an elderly woman in good health. The CDR3 DNA is TGTGCCAGCAGTTCGAGGAGGGGGGGGGCAGATACGCAGTATTTT. This gives the protein CASSSRRGGADTQYF.